What follows describes a single T cell receptor (beta chain). This CDR3 is built from 14 residues. Germline V lookup: CDR1 KGHSH, CDR2 LQKENI. The V segment lost 3 bases and the J segment 3 bases; nucleotides outside the gene matches: 2. This specimen belongs to a study of PD-L1 blockade in urothelial cancer. Whole-study context: Patients had undergone 0 to 3 prior chemotherapy regimens. Blood analysis took place 3 weeks (second dose) and 6 weeks after treatment start. Median blood clonality was around 0.08, with 80,000 to 100,000 unique TCRs.

Time point specified: pretreatment peripheral blood. TCR analog templates of synthetic origin were spiked into each PCR. Profiling relied on immunoSEQ multiplex PCR, and the TCRdb table lists in-frame clones only, not all of them. There are 45,000 to 60,000 clones in the sample; around four fifths occur only once, and approximately 2% lies in the top ten. The TCR sequence derives from a man aged 50 to 59 with urothelial cancer. The sample in question was PBMCs, obtained around atezolizumab (anti-PD-L1) treatment. The chain joins TRBV18 to TRBJ1-5; 7 bases are a match to TRBD1. CDR3 amino acids: CASSPDRFNQPQHF. Here the CDR3 DNA reads TGTGCCAGCTCACCGGACAGGTTCAATCAGCCCCAGCATTTT.